This T cell receptor (beta chain) was sequenced for a study of cytomegalovirus exposure and HLA in healthy donors (dated by TCRdb to 2017 to 2019). General notes on the study: In an earlier analysis of some 610 of the donors, approximately 300 Gb of sequence data and 95 million to 130 million unique TCR beta sequences from approximately 180 million T cells were reported. The number of donors typed differed by locus, with roughly 629-640 for A, B, C, DRB1 and DQB1, 522 for DQA1, 606 for DPA1, and under 490 for DPB1. In an earlier analysis of 550 to 700 of the donors, high-throughput TCR beta sequencing was used to judge whether each TCR beta V gene segment behaved as functional or pseudogenic. The study was designed to test whether signatures of past pathogen exposure could be identified by cataloging public T cell receptors. Alongside the repertoire data, information on donor age, sex, ethnicity and CMV serostatus was compiled. Using immunosequencing, the study profiled T cell repertoires from fewer than 850 subjects and related those repertoires to cytomegalovirus serostatus. A later genetic analysis used genome-wide SNP genotypes for about 60% of the roughly 670 donors, treating that subset as a discovery cohort. A later analysis re-examined previously published TCR beta repertoires from just over 650 donors and added high-resolution HLA genotyping to investigate patterns of TCR occurrence. Roughly five DR-DQ haplotypes were treated as single units for association and clustering because of strong linkage in the cohort. Besides the first cohort of 500 to 700 subjects, a separate validation cohort made up of over a hundred different subjects was used. All discovery cohort repertoires had been generated using a single sequencing platform. The later analysis used no new phenotypic data to find candidate immune exposures, relying instead on TCR beta sequences and their occurrence across donors. HLA typing included class I and class II loci at four-digit resolution. The genetic ancestry cluster associated with self-reported Caucasian donors included 81% of the roughly 410 genotyped donors. Among some 400 genotyped donors of the cohort, an average of around 250,000 unique TCR beta nucleotide sequences was sequenced per donor, of which 15% to 20% were non-productive. To predict cytomegalovirus infection status, the study combined high-throughput TCR immunosequencing, statistical association of individual TCRs with disease status, and machine learning. An early release that covered about 600 HLA-typed donors contained approximately 290 gigabases of sequencing data and 70 million to 100 million unique TCR sequences.

Taken from cysteine to phenylalanine, the CDR3 has 14 residues. This entry keeps only the CDR3 DNA: 42 bases, framed from base 1. CDR1 and CDR2, looked up from the germline V gene, are MNHEY and SVGAGI. Trimming takes 4 bases from V and 2 bases from J, and the germline ends sit 10 bases apart. The cohort consisted of hundreds of healthy bone marrow donors. At the time of sampling, all cohort members were nominally healthy, though unrecorded immune exposures were likely present. The donor tested CMV seronegative and was one of the 352 seronegative cohort members. Every donor gave a peripheral blood sample, and the peripheral blood mononuclear cells from that sample were used for TCR beta sequencing. Genomic DNA extraction from the blood cell samples was performed with the Qiagen DNeasy Blood Extraction Kit. The library was prepared using the immunoSEQ multiplex PCR assay. For the multiplex PCR, a mixture combining 60 forward primers for TCR Vbeta segments and 13 reverse primers for TCR Jbeta segments was used. A multiplex PCR assay on genomic DNA amplified the CDR3 region of rearranged TCR beta genes. The Illumina HiSeq System was used to sequence the amplified TCR beta libraries as 87-base-pair reads. Turning to the authors' computational methods: In a later analysis, tens of millions of unique TCR beta chains were counted across the roughly 670 repertoires, and roughly 11 million of these chains were shared by at least two donors. To remove PCR and sequencing errors, raw reads were error-corrected and collapsed into unique sequences using a nearest-neighbor algorithm that merged closely related sequences. CDR3 sequences were aligned to IMGT reference sequences to assign V, D and J gene segments. For a sequence to be retained, at least a six-nucleotide match to both a V gene segment and a J gene segment was required. A rearrangement was called productive if the CDR3 had no stop codons and remained in frame with V and J, and every other rearrangement was called non-productive. CDR3 was defined according to IMGT convention as the region running from the second conserved V-encoded cysteine to the conserved J-encoded phenylalanine. The earlier analysis of 587 of the donors excluded sequences that lacked an unambiguous match to a single V gene segment. In an earlier analysis of several hundred of the donors, V segments were called functional above 56.7% productive rearrangements and were called segregating when the between-donor standard deviation exceeded 5%. A statistical classification framework was developed to diagnose cytomegalovirus status using the catalog of TCR beta chain sequences. In a later analysis, TCR nucleotide sequences were compared against IMGT/GENE-DB human TR gene sequences so that V and J genes could be assigned. The TCRdist pipeline was used in a later analysis to assign CDR3 sequences and most-parsimonious VDJ recombination scenarios. In a later analysis, each TCR beta chain was defined by its CDR3 amino acid sequence together with its V-gene family, and reads without a unique V-gene family were excluded. A later analysis removed over 500 highly shared, low-generation-probability nucleotide sequences to deal with suspected cross-contamination and a sequencing artifact. In a later analysis, a clonal expansion index was calculated for each public chain from normalized within-repertoire ranks of inferred template counts. Generation probabilities in a later analysis came from a VDJ recombination model fitted to out-of-frame rearrangements, and those results were checked against IGoR. In a later analysis, TCR-TCR, TCR-HLA and TCR-CMV co-occurrence was scored with hypergeometric tests, and a repertoire-size bias correction was applied to TCR pairs. A later analysis estimated false discovery rates by permuting HLA or CMV assignments 20 times. In a later analysis, co-occurring TCRs were grouped using DBSCAN, and TCRdist sequence similarity was added for clustering within HLA-allele-positive subsets. For co-occurrence clustering, repertoires with fewer than 30,000 or more than 120,000 public chains were excluded, along with about five repertoires with anomalous nucleotide sharing. TCRdb's version of the immuneACCESS table is confined to in-frame rearrangements and falls short of the full clone set. An unresolved V gene accounts for under half of the shortfall where checked; the remainder is of unknown origin. V, J and clone size derive from that table, while D and trimming were established from the DNA sequence. The sample table lists about 130,000 clones, approximately 80% of them with a count of one. 3% to 3.5% of the sample comes from the top ten.

On this clone: It lacks a known antigen. No base-level quality is on record; no much larger clone is a single base apart.

General conclusions and limits of the study: Some IMGT-functional V segments, including TRBV6-2 and TRBV6-3, could not be distinguished by the 87-base-pair reads and were therefore excluded. It was suggested by the authors that the approach could potentially be generalized to other disease states and immunological phenotypes. In a later analysis, some 17,000 TCR beta sequences were associated with specific HLA alleles at a false discovery rate of 0.05. The sequencing pipeline was judged likely to have produced a cluster of highly shared sequence variants as a technical artifact. A few of the identified cytomegalovirus-associated TCR beta chains were confirmed in vitro to be specific for cytomegalovirus antigens. In both the original and validation cohorts, the classifier was reported to diagnose cytomegalovirus status with high specificity and sensitivity. A further reported finding was that TCR beta sequences accurately predicted the HLA-A and HLA-B alleles for most subjects in the first cohort. Broadly in line with IMGT annotations, most TCR beta V segments showed up in productive rearrangements about 90% or about 30% of the time in an earlier analysis of some 590 of the donors. In this cohort, only TCR beta chains were sequenced, and detectable features were limited by the absence of alpha or paired-chain data. Roughly uniform sequencing depth across donors was assumed in presence/absence analyses, although this assumption may not hold. According to a later analysis, TCR association rates differed among HLA loci, with DRB1 alleles showing the most associated TCRs and HLA-C alleles showing the fewest. Because HLA typing was unavailable for some donors at each locus, only the typed subset was used in association tests. In a later analysis, HLA-associated TCR beta chains were found to be more clonally expanded and to have lower generation probabilities than equally common non-associated chains. Most CMV-associated TCR beta chains appeared to be HLA-restricted in a later analysis, and the HLA associations seemed to be driven largely by CMV exposure. In a later genetic analysis, a missense DCLRE1C variant was associated with V-gene and J-gene trimming of TCR beta chains, and the association was replicated in an independent cohort. A total of fewer than 200 TCR beta chains were listed by the study as associated with cytomegalovirus. Compared with the roughly 600-donor mean, donors in an Asian-associated ancestry cluster had fewer N-insertions in productive TCRs, according to a later genetic analysis. Linkage disequilibrium might explain the correlated functional status among segregating V segments, but an unknown experimental factor could not be ruled out. Several of the top co-occurrence clusters appeared to be linked to parvovirus B19, influenza, CMV and Epstein-Barr virus, according to a later analysis. Across donors, most TCR sequences were observed very rarely, whereas some public TCRs were present in many individuals. The only immune exposure information available for the cohort was CMV serostatus. Because counts were too low, under 20 rarely observed V segments, including chromosome 9 orphons, were left out of the earlier analysis of 587 of the donors. Strong co-occurrence of HLA alleles, especially DR and DQ, made assigning TCR associations to individual alleles difficult.

This receptor was identified in a man aged 40-49 years in good health and CMV-seronegative. Material for sequencing was PBMCs. This chain is built from TRBV6-5 and TRBJ2-3; the D gene cannot be named for sure. The sequenced DNA: TGTGCCAGCAGTTTACATACCTTCACAGATACGCAGTATTTT. Protein translation: CASSLHTFTDTQYF.